A single sample is the source of the 15 T cell receptor beta chains below, sequenced in a study of blood T cell repertoires in COVID-19. Measured with immunoSEQ multiplex PCR; TCRdb has only the in-frame clones, and not every one. The table records 150,000 to 250,000 clones, around 75% of them present only once. Material: peripheral blood. These receptors originate from a middle-aged woman with COVID-19, enrolled during active disease.

The DNA of the CDR3 is TGTGCCAGCAGCTTTGGGTCTAGCTCCTACAATGAGCAGTTCTTC. It encodes CASSFGSSSYNEQFF. The chain carries TRBV11-3 and TRBJ2-1; D gene uncertain. Trimming shortened V by 3 bases and J by 0 bases, and 9 bases separated the two germline ends. This CDR3 has 15 residues. Looked up from germline, CDR1 is SGHNT and CDR2 is YENEEA. Complete variable domain (other parts from reference TRBV11-3 and TRBJ2-1): EAGVVQSPRYKIIEKKQPVAFWCNPISGHNTLYWYLQNLGQGPELLIRYENEEAVDDSQLPKDRFSAERLKGVDSTLKIQPAELGDSAVYLCASSFGSSSYNEQFFGPGTRLTVL.

This sequence joins TRBV3-1 (or the pseudogene TRBV3-2) and TRBJ2-1; 13 bases align to TRBD2. The J segment lost 8 bases and the V segment lost 4 bases, leaving 5 bases of the junction unmatched. Germline V gene sequence: CDR1 LGHDT, CDR2 YNNKEL (reference sequence). CDR3 size: 15 residues. Here the CDR3 reads CASSLRTSGSDEQFF. The CDR3 nucleotides are TGTGCCAGCAGCCTCCGGACTAGCGGGAGCGATGAGCAGTTCTTC.

The chain has TRBV7-8 and TRBJ1-2, with D tentatively TRBD1 (5 bases). Germline V gives CDR1 SGHVS, CDR2 FQNEAQ. There are 15 residues in the CDR3. V was pared by 5 bases and J by 8 bases, with 21 bases between. The CDR3 loop is CASSPRRVGGEGYTF. The CDR3 DNA is TGTGCCAGCAGCCCCCGTCGGGTGGGGGGGGAGGGCTACACCTTC.

This chain connects TRBV27 to TRBJ1-3; the D is unclear. Trimming took off 7 bases at V and 2 bases at J, with 9 bases between the two ends. Germline assignment: CDR1 MNHEY and CDR2 SMNVEV (reference sequence). The CDR3 covers 13 residues. The CDR3 coding sequence is TGTGCCAGCACCTCAGTAACTGGAAACACCATATATTTT. Amino acid sequence: CASTSVTGNTIYF.

V gene TRBV27 combines with J gene TRBJ2-2, with a tentative D call TRBD2 (6 bases). The V gene's germline CDR1 is MNHEY and CDR2 SMNVEV (reference sequence). Trimming removed 1 base from V and 5 bases from J, with 11 bases in between. The CDR3 extends over 15 amino acids. Here the CDR3 reads CASSLWGGGTGELFF. CDR3 in DNA: TGTGCCAGCAGTTTATGGGGAGGCGGGACCGGGGAGCTGTTTTTT.

V and J are TRBV11-2 and TRBJ2-1, with 7 bases aligning to TRBD1. The CDR3 has 15 amino acids. The V segment lost 3 bases and the J segment 12 bases; nucleotides outside the gene matches: 14. Germline V gene data show CDR1 as SGHAT and CDR2 as FQNNGV. The CDR3 spells CASSLAGTASLWQFF. Written as DNA, the CDR3 is TGTGCCAGCAGCTTGGCCGGGACAGCTTCCCTTTGGCAGTTCTTC. The entire variable domain, with the rest obtained from reference TRBV11-2 and TRBJ2-1, is as follows: EAGVAQSPRYKIIEKRQSVAFWCNPISGHATLYWYQQILGQGPKLLIQFQNNGVVDDSQLPKDRFSAERLKGVDSTLKIQPAKLEDSAVYLCASSLAGTASLWQFFGPGTRLTVL.

CDR3 in amino acids: CASSYVGRGNTEAFF. CDR3 nucleotide sequence: TGTGCCAGCAGTTACGTTGGACGGGGGAACACTGAAGCTTTCTTT. The rearrangement uses TRBV6-5 and TRBJ1-1; no definite D call. Germline values: CDR1 MNHEY, CDR2 SVGAGI. The CDR3 contains 15 residues. V was clipped by 2 bases and J by 1 base, with 11 bases between them.

Worth noting for this clone: One end of the junction does not line up with germline, which may come from a read error. The chain links TRBV18 to TRBJ1-1, with D possibly TRBD1 on 5 matching bases. The CDR3 totals 14 residues. Germline CDR1 and CDR2: KGHSH and LQKENI. The CDR3 protein is CASSREGLNTKAFF. The DNA for the CDR3 is TGTGCCAGCTCACGGGAGGGGCTGAACACTAAAGCTTTCTTT.

The J gene is TRBJ1-3, the V gene TRBV19, with TRBD1 as a possible D gene (6 bases). V lost 4 bases, J lost 2 bases, and 12 bases lay in between. The CDR3 is 15 amino acids. Germline V gene sequence: CDR1 LNHDA, CDR2 SQIVND (reference sequence). CDR3 DNA sequence: TGTGCCAGTAGTACGGACAGCGCAGCTGGAAACACCATATATTTT. It codes for CASSTDSAAGNTIYF.

V usage is TRBV4-1 and J usage is TRBJ1-6; D might be TRBD1 (5 bases). The germline V and J ends were trimmed by 0 bases and 5 bases, with 17 bases remaining between them. The germline V gene has CDR1 MGHRA and CDR2 YSYEKL. The length of the CDR3 is 18 residues. The CDR3 is CASSQDQWAGVNNSPLHF. The CDR3 DNA is TGCGCCAGCAGCCAAGATCAGTGGGCGGGGGTTAATAATTCACCCCTCCACTTT.

The chain combines TRBV5-3 with TRBJ2-7; 15 bases are shared with TRBD2. TRBV5-3 is known as an ORF, though its function is uncertain. The CDR3 covers 16 residues. J was trimmed by 6 bases and V by 4 bases; bases with no gene match: 8. This chain's CDR3 is CARSRGLAGGPSEQYF. CDR3 nucleotides: TGTGCCAGAAGCCGAGGACTAGCGGGAGGGCCCAGCGAGCAGTACTTC.

This clone occurred many times. The rearrangement links TRBV12-5 to TRBJ1-1; 7 positions match TRBD1. Germline lookup yields CDR1 LGHNT and CDR2 FRNRAP. The CDR3 sequence is 14 residues long. V shed 2 bases, J shed 7 bases, and the junction held 7 bases outside the gene matches. The chain's CDR3 is CASGLQQGFNEAFF. The DNA of the CDR3 is TGTGCTAGTGGTTTGCAACAGGGGTTTAATGAAGCTTTCTTT.

The chain has TRBV5-1 and TRBJ1-1, with TRBD1 as a possible D gene (6 bases). V lost 7 bases and J 0 bases, leaving 13 bases between the germline ends. The CDR3 length is 14 residues. The germline gives CDR1 SGHRS, CDR2 YFSETQ. CDR3 DNA sequence: TGCGCCAGCCGTAGGACAGAAATGAACACTGAAGCTTTCTTT. Encoded protein: CASRRTEMNTEAFF.

The gene calls are TRBV30 and TRBJ1-4; 8 bases map to TRBD1. The CDR3 sequence is 13 residues long. Germline V gene lookup returns CDR1 GTSNPN and CDR2 SVGIG (reference sequence). The V gene end was trimmed by 7 bases and the J gene end by 7 bases; junction bases not matched to a gene: 8. CDR3 loop: CAFRRQGPEKLFF. DNA of the CDR3: TGTGCCTTTCGTAGACAGGGGCCTGAAAAACTGTTTTTT. Full variable domain (outside the CDR3, taken from reference TRBV30 and TRBJ1-4): SQTIHQWPATLVQPVGSPLSLECTVEGTSNPNLYWYRQAAGRGLQLLFYSVGIGQISSEVPQNLSASRPQDRQFILSSKKLLLSDSGFYLCAFRRQGPEKLFFGSGTQLSVL.

This clone was counted between two and nine times. This rearrangement joins TRBV7-6 to TRBJ1-1; 9 nucleotides match TRBD1. The V and J ends lost 5 bases and 4 bases, in that order; junction bases with no gene match: 2. The CDR3 runs 13 residues. Germline CDR1 is SGHVS and CDR2 is FNYEAQ. The CDR3 reads CASSLGQGTEAFF. The CDR3 DNA reads as TGTGCCAGCAGCCTGGGACAGGGCACTGAAGCTTTCTTT.